These 7 T cell receptor beta chains were sequenced from one sample in a study of Tregs in tolerant kidney transplant recipients. Assay: immunoSEQ multiplex PCR; the TCRdb copy retains only in-frame clones and omits some. The repertoire has tens of thousands of clones, 85% to 90% of them found once; the top ten carry approximately 0.4%. The source was CD4+ T cells from blood, collected before the transplant. The receptors were sampled from a human donor who received a combined kidney and bone marrow transplant.

The J gene is TRBJ1-4, the V gene TRBV5-1; TRBD1 matches 9 bases. Trimming took 4 bases from V and 8 from J; bases not matched to a gene: 9. Per the germline V gene, CDR1 is SGHRS and CDR2 is YFSETQ. This CDR3 region has 15 residues. CDR3 in DNA: TGCGCCAGCAGCGAAACCGGGACAGGGCTCGAAAAACTGTTTTTT. Encoded protein: CASSETGTGLEKLFF.

V and J are TRBV27 and TRBJ2-3; no clear D. Between the trimmed V and J ends, which lost 2 bases and 2 bases, there was a span of 8 bases. The germline CDR1 and CDR2 sequences are MNHEY and SMNVEV (reference sequence). The CDR3 totals 14 residues. In DNA form, the CDR3 reads TGTGCCAGCAGTTTAGGTCGACTCACAGATACGCAGTATTTT. Translating it yields CASSLGRLTDTQYF.

V gene TRBV2 combines with J gene TRBJ2-1, with 12 positions matching TRBD2. Looked up from germline, CDR1 is SNHLY and CDR2 is FYNNEI. Losses at the gene ends were 4 bases for V and 3 bases for J; bases not matched to a gene: 4. The CDR3 spans 16 residues. Here the CDR3 DNA reads TGTGCCAGCAGTGTCGGACTAGCGGGGAACTACAATGAGCAGTTCTTC. It specifies CASSVGLAGNYNEQFF.

This rearrangement joins TRBV11-3 to TRBJ2-2, with 8 bases that match TRBD1. CDR1 is SGHNT, CDR2 YENEEA, per germline. Trimming at V came to 5 bases and at J to 4 bases, leaving 6 bases not matched to a gene. The CDR3 runs to 15 residues. CDR3 nucleotide sequence: TGTGCCAGCAGCACCGGACAGGGCAGCACCGGGGAGCTGTTTTTT. This codes for CASSTGQGSTGELFF.

The chain is built from TRBV6-5 and TRBJ2-5; 7 nucleotides match TRBD1. The V gene's germline CDR1 is MNHEY and CDR2 SVGAGI. The CDR3 covers 14 residues. Trimming at V came to 0 bases and at J to 5 bases, leaving 3 bases not matched to a gene. The CDR3 nucleotides are TGTGCCAGCAGTTACTCAAACAGGGGTGAGACCCAGTACTTC. This encodes CASSYSNRGETQYF.

V is TRBV28 and J is TRBJ1-4; a weak D match, TRBD1 (5 bases). This CDR3 is 16 amino acids long. V was trimmed by 1 base and J by 8 bases, leaving 17 bases between them. Per germline, CDR1 MDHEN and CDR2 SYDVKM. The CDR3 loop is CASSLFGGSPGEKLFF. The CDR3 coding sequence is TGTGCCAGCAGTTTATTCGGGGGGTCCCCAGGGGAAAAACTGTTTTTT.

The chain has TRBV29-1 and TRBJ2-1, with D maybe TRBD2 (7 bases). CDR3 size: 15 residues. Germline V gene sequence: CDR1 SQVTM, CDR2 ANQGSEA. V lost 7 bases and J 1 base, leaving 17 bases between the germline ends. The CDR3 DNA reads as TGCAGCGCTTTAGGGGGGGAGAAATCCTACAATGAGCAGTTCTTC. This sequence encodes CSALGGEKSYNEQFF.